Below are 32 T cell receptor beta chains sequenced from a single sample in a study of identical twins. Each CDR3 protein is one row after TCRdb ran MiXCR on the 5' RACE reads. The repertoire consists of just under 550,000 distinct CDR3 sequences, with roughly 15% occurring once and the leading ten covering around 0.4%. The same sample was also used in a study of yellow fever vaccine responses in identical twins.

The sample taken for sequencing was CD4+ T cells sorted from blood. The source is a young woman in good health.

This clonotype was recorded a few times. The chain carries TRBV20-1 and TRBJ2-3, with D maybe TRBD2 (6 bases). The CDR3 length is 17 residues. Germline CDR1 is DFQATT and CDR2 is SNEGSKA (reference sequence). The ends were cut back, 1 base at V and 4 bases at J, with 21 bases in the middle. CDR3 residues: CSARGEAGTSGADTQYF. The CDR3 bases are TGCAGTGCTAGAGGGGAGGCCGGAACCTCGGGGGCAGATACGCAGTATTTT.

This clonotype has just a few counts. The chain is built from TRBV5-1 and TRBJ2-2, with D unresolved. Germline loops: CDR1 SGHRS, CDR2 YFSETQ. This CDR3 spans 15 amino acids. The ends were cut back, 0 bases at V and 3 bases at J, with 9 bases in the middle. CDR3 sequence: CASSLAPKDTGELFF. CDR3 coding DNA: TGCGCCAGCAGCTTGGCCCCGAAGGACACCGGGGAGCTGTTTTTT.

This clonotype has just a few counts. This chain uses TRBV20-1 with TRBJ2-3; 12 positions agree with TRBD2. Germline assignment: CDR1 DFQATT and CDR2 SNEGSKA (reference sequence). The CDR3 consists of 18 residues. The junction had 16 bases not matched to a gene; V was cut back by 2 bases and J by 7 bases. The CDR3 DNA reads as TGCAGTGCTAGACTTCCTGGTGTACTAGCGGGGGGCCAGCATACGCAGTATTTT. It codes for CSARLPGVLAGGQHTQYF.

This chain uses TRBV3-1 with TRBJ2-1, with D uncertain. The CDR3 sequence is 13 residues long. Germline CDR1 reads LGHDT; CDR2 reads YNNKEL (reference sequence). Trimming removed 1 base at V and 12 bases at J, with 13 bases between. CDR3 bases: TGTGCCAGCAGCCAAGGTTCGGCAGGTGGGCAGTTCTTC. Its protein product is CASSQGSAGGQFF.

This clonotype was detected only a few times. The chain has TRBV4-1 and TRBJ2-7, with TRBD1 matching over 8 bases. The CDR3 contains 17 residues. The ends lost 2 bases at V and 0 bases at J; junction bases unmatched: 9. In germline, CDR1 is MGHRA, CDR2 YSYEKL. CDR3 loop: CASSQPGQGRGSYEQYF. The CDR3 region has the DNA TGCGCCAGCAGCCAACCAGGACAGGGAAGAGGCTCCTACGAGCAGTACTTC.

This clonotype was counted a few times. The chain uses TRBV12-3 or TRBV12-4 and TRBJ1-4, with TRBD1 identical over 8 bases. V lost 5 bases to trimming and J lost 8 bases; unmatched junction nucleotides: 7. This CDR3 is 14 amino acids long. Written as DNA, the CDR3 is TGTGCCAGCAGTGACAGGGGCCTAGAGGAAAAACTGTTTTTT. Translated, it gives CASSDRGLEEKLFF.

This clonotype was seen more than once but under ten times. The chain combines TRBV19 with TRBJ2-7; tentative D call: TRBD1 (5 bases). The CDR3 is made up of 14 amino acids. Trimming removed 3 bases at V and 2 bases at J, with 11 bases between. Germline lookup yields CDR1 LNHDA and CDR2 SQIVND (reference sequence). The CDR3 DNA reads TGTGCCAGTAGTATTGGCGACAGTCCCTACGAGCAGTACTTC. It specifies CASSIGDSPYEQYF.

The chain recombines TRBV10-3 with TRBJ2-3; maybe TRBD1 (6 bases). The ends were cut back, 6 bases at V and 4 bases at J, with 14 bases in the middle. The CDR3 is 14 residues long. CDR1 is ENHRY and CDR2 is SYGVKD in the germline V gene. Here the CDR3 DNA reads TGTGCCATCAGGGAAGACAGGCAGGCAGATACGCAGTATTTT. Translated: CAIREDRQADTQYF.

The rearrangement links TRBV4-1 to TRBJ2-5; no clear D gene. This CDR3 region has 14 residues. Looked up from germline, CDR1 is MGHRA and CDR2 is YSYEKL. The V and J ends lost 0 bases and 4 bases respectively, with 9 bases between them. In nucleotides, the CDR3 is TGCGCCAGCAGCCAAGATTTGAGGTCAGAGACCCAGTACTTC. It translates to CASSQDLRSETQYF.

This clonotype was seen more than once but under ten times. This sequence joins TRBV2 and TRBJ2-5, with D perhaps TRBD1 (6 bases). Looked up from germline, CDR1 is SNHLY and CDR2 is FYNNEI. This CDR3 spans 12 amino acids. Trimming stripped 7 bases from V and 7 bases from J, with 13 bases between. The CDR3 sequence is CASKGESGTQYF. Written as DNA, the CDR3 is TGTGCCAGCAAGGGGGAGTCGGGGACCCAGTACTTC.

CDR3 bases: TGCAGTGCTAGTTCCGGGGCGACTAATGAAAAACTGTTTTTT. It is translated as CSASSGATNEKLFF. The genes are TRBV20-1 and TRBJ1-4, with D perhaps TRBD1 (5 bases). V was cut by 3 bases and J by 2 bases, with 10 bases left in between. This CDR3 has 14 residues. CDR1 is DFQATT, CDR2 SNEGSKA, per germline (reference sequence).

The rearrangement uses TRBV5-5 and TRBJ2-6; tentatively, D is TRBD2 (5 bases). Trimming stripped 5 bases from V and 0 bases from J, with 9 bases between. Germline V gene data show CDR1 as SGHKS and CDR2 as YYEKEE (reference sequence). This CDR3 has 15 amino acids. CDR3 sequence: CASSPGLSGANVLTF. CDR3 DNA: TGTGCCAGCAGTCCTGGACTCTCTGGGGCCAACGTCCTGACTTTC.

The chain combines TRBV12-3 or TRBV12-4 with TRBJ1-4; D uncertain. This CDR3 has 14 amino acids. V lost 6 bases, J lost 0 bases, and 8 bases lay in between. The CDR3 DNA is TGTGCCAGCAGCTTATGGGCAACTAATGAAAAACTGTTTTTT. Protein: CASSLWATNEKLFF.

This chain uses TRBV5-6 with TRBJ2-1, with D maybe TRBD2 (5 bases). The germline V and J ends were trimmed by 0 bases and 6 bases, with 10 bases remaining between them. This CDR3 is built from 14 residues. In germline, CDR1 is SGHDT, CDR2 YYEEEE. In nucleotides, the CDR3 is TGTGCCAGCAGCTTGGCGGGGTCCGGCAATGAGCAGTTCTTC. Its protein product is CASSLAGSGNEQFF.

The chain combines TRBV2 with TRBJ1-5, with a tentative D call TRBD1 (5 bases). Trimming stripped 3 bases from V and 0 bases from J, with 12 bases between. Germline values: CDR1 SNHLY, CDR2 FYNNEI. The CDR3 spans 16 residues. The CDR3 DNA follows: TGTGCCAGCAGTGACCCAGGGTACTATAGCAATCAGCCCCAGCATTTT. Protein: CASSDPGYYSNQPQHF.

The chain has TRBV28 and TRBJ1-2; TRBD1 is a possible D gene (6 bases). Trimming took off 8 bases at V and 3 bases at J, with 13 bases between the two ends. CDR1 and CDR2 (germline): MDHEN, SYDVKM. The CDR3 consists of 13 residues. The CDR3 spells CASAEGGDYGYTF. The CDR3 DNA is TGTGCCAGCGCGGAGGGGGGGGACTATGGCTACACCTTC.

The table lists this clonotype with a few counts. The chain couples TRBV5-5 to TRBJ2-3; 7 bases are shared with TRBD1. CDR1 SGHKS and CDR2 YYEKEE come from the germline V gene (reference sequence). J lost 9 bases, V lost 4 bases, and 11 bases had no gene match. The CDR3 runs to 14 residues. CDR3 amino acids: CASSSARDSLTQYF. For the CDR3, the DNA is TGTGCCAGCAGCAGCGCCCGGGACAGCCTCACGCAGTATTTT. Variable domain in full (rest from reference TRBV5-5 and TRBJ2-3): DAGVTQSPTHLIKTRGQQVTLRCSPISGHKSVSWYQQVLGQGPQFIFQYYEKEERGRGNFPDRFSARQFPNYSSELNVNALLLGDSALYLCASSSARDSLTQYFGPGTRLTVL.

The chain recombines TRBV28 with TRBJ2-5; 7 bases are shared with TRBD1. CDR3 length: 15 amino acids. The trim removed 2 bases at V and 5 bases at J, leaving 8 bases unmatched. CDR1 is MDHEN and CDR2 is SYDVKM in the germline V gene. CDR3 in DNA: TGTGCCAGCAGTTTAGAAGACAGGGTGAGGGAGACCCAGTACTTC. The encoded protein is CASSLEDRVRETQYF.

This clonotype was seen only a few times. This chain links TRBV5-1 with TRBJ2-3; D may match TRBD1 or TRBD2 (6 bases each). Germline CDR1 SGHRS, CDR2 YFSETQ. This CDR3 contains 12 residues. V lost 2 bases and J 14 bases, leaving 15 bases between the germline ends. CDR3 DNA sequence: TGCGCCAGCAGCTTCACAGGGACTCAGGCGTATTTT. It is translated as CASSFTGTQAYF.

This clonotype was picked up many times. The chain combines TRBV12-3 or TRBV12-4 with TRBJ2-7; tentative D call: TRBD2 (5 bases). The CDR3 is 13 amino acids. V was shortened by 3 bases and J by 5 bases, with 11 bases between the two germline ends. Here the CDR3 reads CASSLTPGNEQYV. The CDR3 region has the DNA TGTGCCAGCAGTTTGACCCCGGGGAACGAGCAGTACGTC.

The chain recombines TRBV7-9 with TRBJ1-1, with D unresolved. The germline V and J ends were trimmed by 2 bases and 1 base, with 8 bases remaining between them. The CDR3 runs to 14 residues. From germline, CDR1 is SEHNR and CDR2 FQNEAQ (reference sequence). The CDR3 coding sequence is TGTGCCAGCAGCTTAAGTTCACCGAACACTGAAGCTTTCTTT. Translated, it gives CASSLSSPNTEAFF.

This chain joins TRBV29-1 and TRBJ2-7; 8 nucleotides line up with TRBD2. CDR1 and CDR2 (germline): SQVTM, ANQGSEA. The trim removed 3 bases at V and 2 bases at J, leaving 6 bases unmatched. The CDR3 is made up of 14 amino acids. Written as DNA, the CDR3 is TGCAGCGTTGAGGGACTAGGAGCCCCCTACGAGCAGTACTTC. It translates to CSVEGLGAPYEQYF.

The rearrangement joins TRBV6-2 or TRBV6-3 to TRBJ2-7; D is possibly TRBD1 (6 bases). Trimming took 5 bases from V and 4 from J, leaving 15 bases between them. The CDR3 loop spans 14 amino acids. CDR1 and CDR2 from the germline V gene are MNHEY and SVGEGT. For the CDR3, the DNA is TGTGCCAGCAGTACAGAACAGGGTTGGTACGAGCAGTACGTC. Translating it yields CASSTEQGWYEQYV.

The chain recombines TRBV6-1 with TRBJ2-2; D is unresolved. The V end lost 1 base, the J end lost 6 bases, and 9 bases lay between the germline ends. This CDR3 region has 14 residues. From germline, CDR1 is MNHNS and CDR2 SASEGT. Written as DNA, the CDR3 is TGTGCCAGCAGTGAAGGCTGGGGTTCCGGGGAGCTGTTTTTT. Translated: CASSEGWGSGELFF.

This clonotype was observed a handful of times. The chain couples TRBV12-3 or TRBV12-4 to TRBJ2-2; D might be TRBD2 (7 bases). The CDR3 spans 15 residues. V was shortened by 2 bases and J by 6 bases, with 13 bases between the two germline ends. The CDR3 sequence: CASSLRGGAPGELFF. CDR3 in DNA: TGTGCCAGCAGTTTAAGGGGGGGGGCCCCCGGGGAGCTGTTTTTT.

This clonotype was seen only a few times. The genes are TRBV9 and TRBJ1-2, with unresolved D. Germline V gene data show CDR1 as SGDLS and CDR2 as YYNGEE. The length of the CDR3 is 13 residues. Trimming took 0 bases from V and 1 from J, leaving 4 bases between them. The CDR3 nucleotides read TGTGCCAGCAGCGTAGAAAGTAACTATGGCTACACCTTC. It specifies CASSVESNYGYTF.

This clonotype has a count of ten or more. V usage is TRBV7-9 and J usage is TRBJ2-5; 7 bases are shared with TRBD2. Germline V gene data show CDR1 as SEHNR and CDR2 as FQNEAQ (reference sequence). The CDR3 totals 15 residues. J lost 2 bases, V lost 8 bases, and 11 bases had no gene match. CDR3 nucleotide sequence: TGTGCCAGCGCTCGGCGGGGGTCGGTACAAGAGACCCAGTACTTC. Translating gives CASARRGSVQETQYF. Together with reference TRBV7-9 and TRBJ2-5, the CDR3 gives the full variable domain: DTGVSQNPRHKITKRGQNVTFRCDPISEHNRLYWYRQTLGQGPEFLTYFQNEAQLEKSRLLSDRFSAERPKGSFSTLEIQRTEQGDSAMYLCASARRGSVQETQYFGPGTRLLVL.

This chain links TRBV24-1 with TRBJ2-2; 11 positions agree with TRBD2. The CDR3 covers 16 residues. Trimming at V came to 4 bases and at J to 4 bases, leaving 4 bases not matched to a gene. Germline V gene sequence: CDR1 KGHDR, CDR2 SFDVKD. The DNA of the CDR3 is TGTGCCACCAGTGACCCGGGACTAGCGGTCACCGGGGAGCTGTTTTTT. It yields the protein CATSDPGLAVTGELFF.

V gene TRBV20-1 combines with J gene TRBJ2-7; TRBD2 agrees at 9 bases. This CDR3 region has 14 residues. With V trimmed by 6 bases and J by 2 bases, 8 bases remained unmatched. CDR1 and CDR2 (germline): DFQATT, SNEGSKA (reference sequence). The CDR3 here is CSARKGLAPYEQYV. CDR3 DNA: TGCAGTGCAAGAAAGGGACTAGCACCCTACGAGCAGTACGTC.

This clonotype has just a few counts. V gene TRBV20-1 combines with J gene TRBJ2-1, with 8 bases matching TRBD2. The trim removed 0 bases at V and 4 bases at J, leaving 5 bases unmatched. The CDR3 spans 15 residues. Germline V gene lookup returns CDR1 DFQATT and CDR2 SNEGSKA (reference sequence). CDR3 sequence reads: CSAREDSGVYNEQFF. For the CDR3, the DNA is TGCAGTGCTAGAGAGGATAGCGGGGTTTACAATGAGCAGTTCTTC.

This clonotype was seen more than once but under ten times. Compared with germline, one end of the junction differs, possibly owing to a read error. The J gene is TRBJ2-1, the V gene TRBV6-1; D call uncertain. The CDR3 totals 8 residues. Looked up from germline, CDR1 is MNHNS and CDR2 is SASEGT. In DNA form, the CDR3 reads TGTGCCAGCAGTGAAGCCCACTTC. It specifies CASSEAHF.

This clonotype was recorded a few times. CDR3 protein: CASTSPGQGAAEQFF. The CDR3 region has the DNA TGTGCCAGCACTTCACCGGGACAGGGGGCTGCTGAGCAGTTCTTC. V is TRBV28 and J is TRBJ2-1; 12 bases fit TRBD1. J lost 9 bases, V lost 7 bases, and 10 bases had no gene match. There are 15 residues in the CDR3. Germline CDR1 is MDHEN and CDR2 is SYDVKM.